The next 26 T cell receptor beta chains were all read from a single sample in a study of blood T cell repertoires in COVID-19. Assay: immunoSEQ multiplex PCR; the TCRdb copy retains only in-frame clones and omits some. Among about 84,000 clones listed, over 80% were seen once. The sequenced material came from peripheral blood. These receptors were obtained from a woman older than 75 with acute or convalescent COVID-19.

CDR3: CASTRGDSSEKLFF. CDR3 DNA: TGTGCCAGCACCCGCGGGGATAGCAGTGAAAAACTGTTTTTT. The chain links TRBV2 to TRBJ1-4; D gene uncertain. Germline CDR1 SNHLY, CDR2 FYNNEI. The CDR3 length is 14 residues. Trimming pared 7 bases from V and 7 bases from J, leaving 16 bases between. The whole variable domain, filled in from reference TRBV2 and TRBJ1-4, reads EPEVTQTPSHQVTQMGQEVILRCVPISNHLYFYWYRQILGQKVEFLVSFYNNEISEKSEIFDDQFSVERPDGSNFTLKIRSTKLEDSAMYFCASTRGDSSEKLFFGSGTQLSVL.

The chain couples TRBV28 to TRBJ2-7; 8 bases match TRBD1. Germline lookup yields CDR1 MDHEN and CDR2 SYDVKM. This CDR3 has 15 amino acids. The ends lost 6 bases at V and 7 bases at J; junction bases unmatched: 14. CDR3 amino acids: CASSRIQGAAWEQYF. In DNA, the CDR3 is TGTGCCAGCAGCCGAATTCAGGGGGCGGCCTGGGAGCAGTACTTC. Complete variable domain (other parts from reference TRBV28 and TRBJ2-7): DVKVTQSSRYLVKRTGEKVFLECVQDMDHENMFWYRQDPGLGLRLIYFSYDVKMKEKGDIPEGYSVSREKKERFSLILESASTNQTSMYLCASSRIQGAAWEQYFGPGTRLTVT.

This rearrangement joins TRBV12-5 to TRBJ2-1; possibly TRBD2 for D (5 bases). The CDR3 is made up of 17 amino acids. The V gene lost 5 bases and the J gene lost 4 bases, with 21 bases spanning the gap. Germline assignment: CDR1 LGHNT and CDR2 FRNRAP. CDR3 region: CASGPQRVGATYNEQFF. As DNA, the CDR3 is TGTGCTAGTGGTCCCCAAAGGGTGGGAGCTACGTACAATGAGCAGTTCTTC.

The V call is TRBV24-1, the J call TRBJ2-3, with 7 bases identical to TRBD2. There are 15 residues in the CDR3. In germline, CDR1 is KGHDR, CDR2 SFDVKD. V lost 7 bases and J lost 1; bases outside the gene matches: 7. The CDR3 loop is CATSARDYRTDTQYF. CDR3 in DNA: TGTGCCACCAGCGCTAGGGACTATCGCACAGATACGCAGTATTTT.

V is TRBV11-3 and J is TRBJ2-1; 14 bases match TRBD2. With 0 bases clipped from V and 9 bases from J, the junction kept 7 bases outside the gene matches. The CDR3 length is 17 residues. Germline V gene lookup returns CDR1 SGHNT and CDR2 YENEEA. The CDR3 nucleotides read TGTGCCAGCAGCTTAGAAGGACTAGCGGGAGGCGGAGGTGAGCAGTTCTTC. It specifies CASSLEGLAGGGGEQFF.

The chain employs TRBV24-1 and TRBJ2-5; 12 bases align to TRBD2. Per germline, CDR1 KGHDR and CDR2 SFDVKD. CDR3 length: 15 residues. V lost 4 bases, J lost 4 bases, and 3 bases stayed unmatched. CDR3 nucleotide sequence: TGTGCCACCAGTGACCAGACTAGCGGGAGAGAGACCCAGTACTTC. Amino acid sequence: CATSDQTSGRETQYF.

This clone occurred once. The chain has TRBV6-5 and TRBJ1-5, with TRBD1 identical over 9 bases. V dropped 5 bases and J dropped 2; count of bases not matched to a gene: 4. This CDR3 has 15 residues. CDR1 is MNHEY and CDR2 is SVGAGI in the germline V gene. DNA of the CDR3: TGTGCCAGCAGTCAACAGGGGGCCGGCAATCAGCCCCAGCATTTT. This encodes CASSQQGAGNQPQHF.

The rearrangement uses TRBV5-4 and TRBJ2-1, with 8 bases fitting TRBD1. Trimming took 6 bases from V and 0 from J; bases not matched to a gene: 8. The CDR3 runs to 16 residues. CDR1 SGHNT and CDR2 YYREEE come from the germline V gene (reference sequence). The CDR3 is CASTVRTGSSYNEQFF. Written as DNA, the CDR3 is TGTGCCAGCACCGTCCGGACAGGGAGCTCCTACAATGAGCAGTTCTTC.

The sample holds a few counts of this clone. The chain is built from TRBV7-9 and TRBJ2-5, with a tentative D call TRBD1 (6 bases). CDR3 length: 16 amino acids. Trimming removed 5 bases from V and 0 bases from J, with 16 bases in between. Germline V lookup: CDR1 SEHNR, CDR2 FQNEAQ (reference sequence). CDR3: CASSPWDIRYQETQYF. The CDR3 DNA reads as TGTGCCAGCAGCCCCTGGGACATCCGGTACCAAGAGACCCAGTACTTC.

The chain links TRBV11-2 to TRBJ2-6; the match to TRBD2 covers 8 bases. With 1 base clipped from V and 2 bases from J, the junction kept 1 base outside the gene matches. CDR1 SGHAT and CDR2 FQNNGV come from the germline V gene. CDR3 length: 16 residues. CDR3 in DNA: TGTGCCAGCAGCTTAGTCGGGGGGGCTGGGGCCAACGTCCTGACTTTC. It encodes CASSLVGGAGANVLTF.

The table lists this clone with a count of one. The chain is built from TRBV24-1 and TRBJ2-2; D unresolved. The V end was cut by 5 bases, the J end by 1 base, with 7 bases between. There are 14 residues in the CDR3. Per germline, CDR1 KGHDR and CDR2 SFDVKD. The DNA for the CDR3 is TGTGCCACCAGTGGGGCTTGGAACACCGGGGAGCTGTTTTTT. Protein sequence: CATSGAWNTGELFF.

The chain links TRBV6-5 to TRBJ2-7, with 9 bases lining up with TRBD2. CDR1 is MNHEY, CDR2 SVGAGI, per germline. With V trimmed by 8 bases and J by 2 bases, 7 bases remained unmatched. The CDR3 extends over 14 amino acids. The CDR3 protein is CASVSGSFPYEQYF. In DNA form, the CDR3 reads TGTGCCAGCGTTAGCGGGAGTTTCCCCTACGAGCAGTACTTC.

The V call is TRBV29-1, the J call TRBJ2-5, with 7 positions matching TRBD1. In germline, CDR1 is SQVTM, CDR2 ANQGSEA. The CDR3 is 13 amino acids. J was trimmed by 3 bases and V by 4 bases; bases with no gene match: 5. The CDR3 protein is CSVGRQGKETQYF. DNA of the CDR3: TGCAGCGTTGGCCGACAGGGTAAAGAGACCCAGTACTTC.

This clone is a singleton in its sample. The chain employs TRBV5-4 and TRBJ1-2; D may be TRBD1 (5 bases). This CDR3 has 14 residues. Deletions cut 4 bases from V and 4 bases from J, with 14 bases between. Germline values: CDR1 SGHNT, CDR2 YYREEE (reference sequence). DNA for the CDR3: TGTGCCAGCAGCCTAGCTGGGGGGATCTATGGCTACACCTTC. Translating gives CASSLAGGIYGYTF.

The rearrangement links TRBV13 to TRBJ1-2; 7 bases map to TRBD1. Trimming removed 6 bases from V and 6 bases from J; junction bases left unmatched: 10. Germline CDR1 is PRHDT and CDR2 is FYEKMQ (reference sequence). The CDR3 loop spans 14 amino acids. CDR3 sequence: CASSFQTGWNGYTF. In DNA form, the CDR3 reads TGTGCCAGCAGTTTCCAGACAGGGTGGAATGGCTACACCTTC.

This clone was counted once. J is TRBJ2-3 and V is TRBV5-1; 7 bases fit TRBD2. The V gene end was trimmed by 4 bases and the J gene end by 7 bases; junction bases not matched to a gene: 21. CDR3 length: 18 residues. Germline V gene lookup returns CDR1 SGHRS and CDR2 YFSETQ. CDR3: CASSTKRYGGSSLNTQYF. The CDR3 coding sequence is TGCGCCAGCAGCACTAAACGATACGGCGGGAGCAGTCTAAATACGCAGTATTTT.

The rearrangement uses TRBV19 and TRBJ2-3, with a weak D call TRBD2 (5 bases). Germline CDR1 and CDR2: LNHDA and SQIVND (reference sequence). Trimming shortened V by 6 bases and J by 0 bases, and 13 bases separated the two germline ends. The CDR3 is 15 residues long. The CDR3 DNA follows: TGTGCCAGTAGAGCCGGGATTTCGAGCACAGATACGCAGTATTTT. Translation gives CASRAGISSTDTQYF.

The chain recombines TRBV18 with TRBJ2-6, with D hard to call. CDR1 and CDR2 from the germline V gene are KGHSH and LQKENI. This CDR3 has 14 residues. The V end lost 3 bases, the J end lost 1 base, and 4 bases lay between the germline ends. The CDR3 DNA follows: TGTGCCAGCTCACCTCTTTCTGGGGCCAACGTCCTGACTTTC. Protein product: CASSPLSGANVLTF.

The chain uses TRBV5-1 and TRBJ2-7, with 8 positions matching TRBD2. Trimming at V came to 3 bases and at J to 5 bases, leaving 13 bases not matched to a gene. The germline V gene encodes CDR1 SGHRS and CDR2 YFSETQ. This CDR3 is 16 amino acids long. For the CDR3, the DNA is TGCGCCAGCAGCTCCGGGGGGGATAACCTCTACCACGAGCAGTACTTC. Protein: CASSSGGDNLYHEQYF.

The J gene is TRBJ1-2, the V gene TRBV28; weak D call: TRBD1 (5 bases). The V end lost 6 bases, the J end lost 5 bases, and 10 bases lay between the germline ends. CDR1 is MDHEN and CDR2 is SYDVKM in the germline V gene. The CDR3 loop spans 12 amino acids. The CDR3: CASSFGGYGYTF. Written as DNA, the CDR3 is TGTGCCAGCAGCTTCGGGGGATATGGCTACACCTTC.

The rearrangement joins TRBV29-1 to TRBJ1-5; D gene uncertain. The CDR3 has 14 amino acids. CDR1 is SQVTM and CDR2 is ANQGSEA in the germline V gene. The V end lost 4 bases, the J end lost 0 bases, and 10 bases lay between the germline ends. As DNA, the CDR3 is TGCAGCGTTGCTGGGCCCCTTAGCAATCAGCCCCAGCATTTT. Its translation: CSVAGPLSNQPQHF. Combining the CDR3 with reference TRBV29-1 and TRBJ1-5 gives the whole variable domain SAVISQKPSRDICQRGTSLTIQCQVDSQVTMMFWYRQQPGQSLTLIATANQGSEATYESGFVIDKFPISRPNLTFSTLTVSNMSPEDSSIYLCSVAGPLSNQPQHFGDGTRLSIL.

CDR3 loop: CASSLRGGETQYF. The CDR3 coding sequence is TGTGCCAGCAGCTTGCGGGGTGGAGAGACCCAGTACTTC. The chain joins TRBV3-1 (or the pseudogene TRBV3-2) to TRBJ2-5, with D tentatively TRBD2 (6 bases). V lost 5 bases and J 4 bases, leaving 11 bases between the germline ends. The CDR3 is made up of 13 amino acids. Germline CDR1 is LGHDT and CDR2 is YNNKEL (reference sequence).

The chain employs TRBV5-1 and TRBJ2-5; D is undetermined. V lost 2 bases and J 4 bases, leaving 9 bases between the germline ends. CDR3 length: 13 amino acids. The germline V gene encodes CDR1 SGHRS and CDR2 YFSETQ. The CDR3 DNA reads as TGCGCCAGCAGCTTCGGTTCGGTAGAGACCCAGTACTTC. It codes for CASSFGSVETQYF.

The chain carries TRBV11-3 and TRBJ2-1; TRBD2 aligns across 10 bases. The CDR3 length is 18 residues. Losses at the gene ends were 5 bases for V and 1 base for J; bases not matched to a gene: 11. Germline V gene sequence: CDR1 SGHNT, CDR2 YENEEA. The CDR3 nucleotides read TGTGCCAGCAGCCCGCGGACTAGCGGAGCCCCTTCCTACAATGAGCAGTTCTTC. Protein sequence: CASSPRTSGAPSYNEQFF.

The rearrangement joins TRBV2 to TRBJ2-1; D is unresolved. CDR1 SNHLY and CDR2 FYNNEI come from the germline V gene. There are 11 residues in the CDR3. V lost 6 bases to trimming and J lost 2 bases, with 2 bases between them. Written as DNA, the CDR3 is TGTGCCAGCAGCGCCTACAATGAGCAGTTCTTC. Its translation: CASSAYNEQFF.

The chain uses TRBV5-4 and TRBJ2-5; TRBD2 is a possible D gene (5 bases). CDR1 is SGHNT and CDR2 is YYREEE in the germline V gene (reference sequence). The CDR3 has 13 amino acids. Trimming removed 5 bases at V and 0 bases at J, with 8 bases between. CDR3 amino acids: CASRDGNQETQYF. In DNA, the CDR3 is TGTGCCAGCAGGGACGGGAACCAAGAGACCCAGTACTTC. Based on the CDR3 plus reference TRBV5-4 and TRBJ2-5, the full variable domain is ETGVTQSPTHLIKTRGQQVTLRCSSQSGHNTVSWYQQALGQGPQFIFQYYREEENGRGNFPPRFSGLQFPNYSSELNVNALELDDSALYLCASRDGNQETQYFGPGTRLLVL.